These T cell receptor beta chains were read from a single sample in a study of blood T cells in healthy people across ages. TCRdb reprocessed the 5' RACE reads via MiXCR and lists one record per CDR3 protein. The data contain fewer than 2 million distinct CDR3 sequences, about two fifths of them seen just once; the ten biggest clones take up more than 20%. The sequencing input was blood. Every receptor here comes from a human donor in good health. The CDR3 runs from the conserved cysteine through the conserved F or W. Fields, in order: V gene, D gene, clone size, J gene, CDR3 DNA, CDR3 protein. D genes are given only for firm matches. Size is omitted from some rows. Given values are once, few, many or a class for expanded clones.

TRBV7-2	TRBD2	NA	TRBJ2-3	TGTGCCAGCAGCTGGGGGCGCGGGGGGAGCACAGATACGCAGTATTTT	CASSWGRGGSTDTQYF
TRBV7-2	TRBD2	NA	TRBJ2-5	TGTGCCAGCACCCCGGGACTAGCGGAACAAGAGACCCAGTACTTC	CASTPGLAEQETQYF
TRBV5-1	NA	NA	TRBJ1-1	TGCGCCAGCAGCGGAGAAAGGGGACCTGAAGCTTTCTTT	CASSGERGPEAFF
TRBV4-1	NA	NA	TRBJ1-2	TGCGCCAGCAGCCAAGAGATCGACAGGAACTATGGCTACACCTTC	CASSQEIDRNYGYTF
TRBV7-2	NA	few	TRBJ1-2	TGTGTCAGCAGCCCCCCGACAGGCTATGGCTACACCTTC	CVSSPPTGYGYTF
TRBV2	NA	NA	TRBJ2-1	TGTGCCAGCAGTGTTCGGACAACCAACTACAATGAGCAGTTCTTC	CASSVRTTNYNEQFF
TRBV7-9	NA	NA	TRBJ1-1	TGTGCCAGCAGCTTAGTCAGGGGCCCCCCTAGGGACACTGAAGCTTTCTTT	CASSLVRGPPRDTEAFF
TRBV18	TRBD1	NA	TRBJ1-1	TGTGCCAGCTCAAAGACAGGGGAGAATACTGAAGCTTTCTTT	CASSKTGENTEAFF
TRBV13	NA	NA	TRBJ2-1	TGTGCCAGCAGCCGCGGAGTAGCCCTAAACAATGAGCAGTTCTTC	CASSRGVALNNEQFF
TRBV29-1	NA	few	TRBJ2-7	TGCAGCGTTGGGGTGGATCCGGAAATCCAGTACTTC	CSVGVDPEIQYF
TRBV11-2	NA	NA	TRBJ2-1	TGTGCCGGCAGCTTAAGGGCTAGCACCTACAATGAGCAGTTCTTC	CAGSLRASTYNEQFF
TRBV28	TRBD2	few	TRBJ2-7	TGTGCCAGCAGTAAGACTAGCGGGGATTACGAGCAGTACTTC	CASSKTSGDYEQYF
TRBV4-3	NA	few	TRBJ1-1	TGCGCCGGCAGCCAAGCCGAGGGTTTCATAAACACTGAAGCTTTCTTT	CAGSQAEGFINTEAFF
TRBV4-1	NA	few	TRBJ1-5	TGCGCCAGCAGCCAGATACAGGGTCAGCCCCAGCATTTT	CASSQIQGQPQHF
TRBV20-1	NA	NA	TRBJ1-5	TGCAGTGCCACCACGGGCCCCGTAAATCAGCCCCAGCATTTT	CSATTGPVNQPQHF
TRBV18	NA	NA	TRBJ2-4	TGTGCCAGCTCACCGGGGCGGGCCCATACCAAAAACATTCAGTACTTC	CASSPGRAHTKNIQYF
TRBV7-8	TRBD2	NA	TRBJ2-3	TGTGCCAGCAGCACCGGGACTACGGTAGATACGCAGTATTTT	CASSTGTTVDTQYF
TRBV7-6	NA	few	TRBJ1-4	TGTGCCGGCAGCTTAGCGGGGAACTTTAGTGAAAAACTGTTTTTT	CAGSLAGNFSEKLFF
TRBV15	NA	NA	TRBJ1-5	TGTGCCACCAGCAGAGCACAGAGTAGCAATCAGCCCCAGCATTTT	CATSRAQSSNQPQHF
TRBV7-2	NA	many	TRBJ2-5	TGTGCCAGCAGCTATCCCGGGGGGACCCAGTACTTC	CASSYPGGTQYF
TRBV4-3	NA	NA	TRBJ1-6	TGCGCCAGCAGCCAATCACGGTCCTATAATTCACCCCTCCACTTT	CASSQSRSYNSPLHF
TRBV7-3	TRBD2	NA	TRBJ2-1	TGTGCCAGCAGCTTATACGGGGGGGCTTCCGGTGACAATGAGCAGTTCTTC	CASSLYGGASGDNEQFF
TRBV9	NA	few	TRBJ1-2	TGTGCCAGCAGCGCCGACGGGACTAACTATGGCTACACCTTC	CASSADGTNYGYTF
TRBV20-1	TRBD1	NA	TRBJ2-1	TGCAGTGCTGCAAACCCGGGACAGGGGGCGACCATATCCTACAATGAGCAGTTCTTC	CSAANPGQGATISYNEQFF
TRBV4-1	NA	NA	TRBJ1-5	TGCGCCAGCAGCCAAGAGTTTAGAGGCTATAGCAATCAGCCCCAGCATTTT	CASSQEFRGYSNQPQHF
TRBV20-1	TRBD1	NA	TRBJ1-2	TGCAGTGCACCCCGACAGGGGAGCCATGGCTACACCTTC	CSAPRQGSHGYTF
TRBV10-3	TRBD1	NA	TRBJ1-1	TGTGCCATCACCCAGGGACAGCCATACACTGAAGCTTTCTTT	CAITQGQPYTEAFF
TRBV28	NA	NA	TRBJ1-1	TGTGCCAGCAGTTTAATACCTCCGGCGAGGGAAGCTTTCTTT	CASSLIPPAREAFF
TRBV15	NA	NA	TRBJ2-1	TGTGCCACCAACAGAAGGGACCCCAATGAGCAGTTCTTC	CATNRRDPNEQFF
TRBV12-3/TRBV12-4	TRBD2	NA	TRBJ2-1	TGTGCCACCCATATTAGCGGGCCTAGCTCCTACAATGAGCAGTTCTTC	CATHISGPSSYNEQFF
TRBV7-9	TRBD2	NA	TRBJ2-1	TGTGCCAGCAGCTTAATGCAGCGGGGGGTTATATGCAATGAGCAGTTCTTC	CASSLMQRGVICNEQFF
TRBV7-2	TRBD1	NA	TRBJ2-7	TGTGCCAGCAGCTCCCGAGCCGGACAGGGGGCTTACGAGCAGTACTTC	CASSSRAGQGAYEQYF
TRBV29-1	NA	NA	TRBJ2-3	TGCAGCGTGAGGGGGGGGCCAAGCACAGATACGCAGTATTTT	CSVRGGPSTDTQYF
TRBV5-5	NA	once	TRBJ1-6	TGTGCCAGCAGCTTGGAAGGTACAGGGATGGCCCTCCACTTT	CASSLEGTGMALHF
TRBV10-3	NA	once	TRBJ2-1	TGTGCCATCAGAAGGGACGTGGGGAATGAGCAGTTCTTC	CAIRRDVGNEQFF
TRBV7-2	TRBD1	NA	TRBJ1-4	TGTGCCAGCAGCTTAGGGGACAGGCGGGAAAAACTGTTTTTT	CASSLGDRREKLFF
TRBV7-3	NA	few	TRBJ2-2	TGTGCCAGCTCCAGGACTCAAACCGGGGAGCTGTTTTTT	CASSRTQTGELFF
TRBV7-9	NA	NA	TRBJ2-1	TGTGCCAGCAGCTCGGGAATTAATGAGCAGTTCTTC	CASSSGINEQFF
TRBV20-1	NA	NA	TRBJ1-4	TGCAGTGCTAGTCGAACGGGGCTCGGGGAAAAACTGTTTTTT	CSASRTGLGEKLFF
TRBV20-1	NA	few	TRBJ2-1	TGCAGTGCTAGAGGGCCAGCGAGAGAGTTAAATGAGCAGTTCTTC	CSARGPARELNEQFF
TRBV20-1	TRBD2	NA	TRBJ2-7	TGCAGTGCCTTTATACTAGCGGACGACTCCTACGAGCAGTACTTC	CSAFILADDSYEQYF
TRBV5-1	TRBD2	few	TRBJ2-4	TGCGCCAGCAGCTTGGAAACTAGCGGGGGGGCTAACATTCAGTACTTC	CASSLETSGGANIQYF
TRBV2	NA	NA	TRBJ1-2	TGTGCCAGCAGTGAGGTGCCAGGGCGAAGCTATGGCTACACCTTC	CASSEVPGRSYGYTF
TRBV12-3/TRBV12-4	TRBD1	few	TRBJ1-4	TGTGCCAGCAGTTCCTCAGGGGGAAAACTGTTTTTT	CASSSSGGKLFF
TRBV29-1	NA	few	TRBJ1-2	TGCAGCGTTGAAGGGCAGTACATCGGCTATGGCTACACCTTC	CSVEGQYIGYGYTF
TRBV13	NA	NA	TRBJ2-1	TGTGCCAGCAGCTTAGTAGGGTCAGCGAGTAACAATGAGCAGTTCTTC	CASSLVGSASNNEQFF
TRBV15	NA	NA	TRBJ2-7	TGTGCCACCAGCAGAGGCCGAAATCTCTACGAGCAGTACTTC	CATSRGRNLYEQYF
TRBV5-1	TRBD2	NA	TRBJ2-1	TGCGCCAGCAGCACCTCTAGCGGGGCCTCCTACAATGAGCAGTTCTTC	CASSTSSGASYNEQFF
TRBV12-3/TRBV12-4	NA	NA	TRBJ2-1	TGTGCCAGCAGCCTTTCGGTGGGACAAGTCTACAATGAGCAGTTCTTC	CASSLSVGQVYNEQFF
TRBV7-9	TRBD1	few	TRBJ2-1	TGTGCCAGCAGCTTATTGGGAGGACAGGGGCAGTTCTTC	CASSLLGGQGQFF